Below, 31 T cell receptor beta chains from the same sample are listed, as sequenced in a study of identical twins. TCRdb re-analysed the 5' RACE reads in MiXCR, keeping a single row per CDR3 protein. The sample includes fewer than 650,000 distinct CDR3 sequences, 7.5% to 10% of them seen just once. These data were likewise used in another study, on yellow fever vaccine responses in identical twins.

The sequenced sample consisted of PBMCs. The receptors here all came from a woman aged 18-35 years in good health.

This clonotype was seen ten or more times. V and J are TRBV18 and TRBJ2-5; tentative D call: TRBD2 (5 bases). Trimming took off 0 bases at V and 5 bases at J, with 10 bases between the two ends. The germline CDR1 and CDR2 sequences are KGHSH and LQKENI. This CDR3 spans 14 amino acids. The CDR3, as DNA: TGTGCCAGCTCACCACCTGATAGGAGGGAGACCCAGTACTTC. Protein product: CASSPPDRRETQYF.

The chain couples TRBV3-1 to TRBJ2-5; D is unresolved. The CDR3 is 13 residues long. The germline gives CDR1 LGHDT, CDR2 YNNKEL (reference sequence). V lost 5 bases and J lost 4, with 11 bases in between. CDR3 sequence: CASSSGLTETQYF. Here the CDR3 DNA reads TGTGCCAGCAGCTCCGGGTTGACAGAGACCCAGTACTTC.

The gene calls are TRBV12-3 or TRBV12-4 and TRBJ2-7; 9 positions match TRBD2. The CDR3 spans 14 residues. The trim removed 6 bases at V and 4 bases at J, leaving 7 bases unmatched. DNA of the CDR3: TGTGCCAGCAGGGTAGCGGGAGCGATGTACGAGCAGTACTTC. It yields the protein CASRVAGAMYEQYF.

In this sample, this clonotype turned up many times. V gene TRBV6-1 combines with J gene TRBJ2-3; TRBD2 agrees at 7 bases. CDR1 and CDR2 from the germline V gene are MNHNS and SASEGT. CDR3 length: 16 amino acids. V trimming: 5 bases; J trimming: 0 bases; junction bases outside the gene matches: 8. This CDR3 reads CASSKQLAASTDTQYF. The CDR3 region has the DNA TGTGCCAGCAGTAAACAGCTAGCGGCTAGCACAGATACGCAGTATTTT.

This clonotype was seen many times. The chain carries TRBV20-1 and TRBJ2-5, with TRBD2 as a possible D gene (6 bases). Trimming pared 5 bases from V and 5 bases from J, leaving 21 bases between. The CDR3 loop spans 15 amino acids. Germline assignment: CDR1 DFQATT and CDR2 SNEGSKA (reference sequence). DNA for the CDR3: TGCAGTGCTCGACGGGTGATAGCGGTCTCTGAGACCCAGTACTTC. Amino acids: CSARRVIAVSETQYF.

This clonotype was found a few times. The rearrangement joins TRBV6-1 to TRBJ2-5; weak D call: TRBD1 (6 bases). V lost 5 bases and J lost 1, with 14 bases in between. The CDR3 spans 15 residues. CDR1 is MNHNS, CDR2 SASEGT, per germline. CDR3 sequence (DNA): TGTGCCAGCAGTCAATCCGGGACACCCCAAGAGACCCAGTACTTC. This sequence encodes CASSQSGTPQETQYF.

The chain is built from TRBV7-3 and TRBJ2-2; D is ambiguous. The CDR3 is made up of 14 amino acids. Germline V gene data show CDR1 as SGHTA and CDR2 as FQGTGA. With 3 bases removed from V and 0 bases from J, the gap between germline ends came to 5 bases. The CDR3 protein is CASSFSANTGELFF. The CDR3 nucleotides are TGTGCCAGCAGCTTTTCTGCGAACACCGGGGAGCTGTTTTTT. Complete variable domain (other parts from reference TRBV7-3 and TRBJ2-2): GAGVSQTPSNKVTEKGKYVELRCDPISGHTALYWYRQSLGQGPEFLIYFQGTGAADDSGLPNDRFFAVRPEGSVSTLKIQRTERGDSAVYLCASSFSANTGELFFGEGSRLTVL.

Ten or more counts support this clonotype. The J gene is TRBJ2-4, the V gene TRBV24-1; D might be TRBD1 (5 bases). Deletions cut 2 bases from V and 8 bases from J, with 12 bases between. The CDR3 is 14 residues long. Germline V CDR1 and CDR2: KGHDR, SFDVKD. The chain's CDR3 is CATSDSSGFDIQYF. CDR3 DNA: TGTGCCACCAGTGATTCATCAGGGTTCGACATTCAGTACTTC.

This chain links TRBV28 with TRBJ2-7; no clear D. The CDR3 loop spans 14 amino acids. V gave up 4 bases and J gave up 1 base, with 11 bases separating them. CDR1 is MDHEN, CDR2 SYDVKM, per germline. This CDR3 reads CASSSFGMSYEQYF. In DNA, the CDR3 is TGTGCCAGCAGTTCGTTTGGGATGTCCTACGAGCAGTACTTC.

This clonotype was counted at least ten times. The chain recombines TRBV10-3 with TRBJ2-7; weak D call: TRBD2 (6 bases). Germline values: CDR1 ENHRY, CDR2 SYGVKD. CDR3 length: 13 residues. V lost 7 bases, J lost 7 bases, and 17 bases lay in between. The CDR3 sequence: CAITRAGKEEQYF. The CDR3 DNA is TGTGCCATCACCCGGGCGGGGAAAGAGGAGCAGTACTTC.

The CDR3 nucleotides read TGCGCCAGCAGCCAAGAGGGGACAGGGGGTGCCGATACGCAGTATTTT. It codes for CASSQEGTGGADTQYF. This chain links TRBV4-1 with TRBJ2-3; 11 bases are shared with TRBD1. This CDR3 has 16 amino acids. V dropped 0 bases and J dropped 6; count of bases not matched to a gene: 5. The germline V gene encodes CDR1 MGHRA and CDR2 YSYEKL.

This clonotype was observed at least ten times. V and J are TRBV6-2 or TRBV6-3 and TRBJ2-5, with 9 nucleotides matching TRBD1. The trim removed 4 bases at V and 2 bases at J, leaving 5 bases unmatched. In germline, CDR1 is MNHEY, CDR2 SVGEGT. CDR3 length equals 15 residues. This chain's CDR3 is CASSFPGQGQETQYF. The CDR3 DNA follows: TGTGCCAGCAGTTTCCCGGGACAGGGACAAGAGACCCAGTACTTC.

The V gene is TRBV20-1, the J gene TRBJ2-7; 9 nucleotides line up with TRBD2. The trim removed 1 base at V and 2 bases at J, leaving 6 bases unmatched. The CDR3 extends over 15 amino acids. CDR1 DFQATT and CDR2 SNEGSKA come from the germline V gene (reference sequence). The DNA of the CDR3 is TGCAGTGCTAGAGTGTCGCGGGAGGGGGCCTACGAGCAGTACTTC. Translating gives CSARVSREGAYEQYF.

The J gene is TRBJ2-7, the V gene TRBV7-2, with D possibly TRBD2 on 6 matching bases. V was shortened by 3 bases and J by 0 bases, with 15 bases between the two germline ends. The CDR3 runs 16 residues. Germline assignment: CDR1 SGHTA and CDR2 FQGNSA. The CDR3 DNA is TGTGCCAGCAGCTTTAGGCCACGGGAGCTCTCCTACGAGCAGTACTTC. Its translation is CASSFRPRELSYEQYF.

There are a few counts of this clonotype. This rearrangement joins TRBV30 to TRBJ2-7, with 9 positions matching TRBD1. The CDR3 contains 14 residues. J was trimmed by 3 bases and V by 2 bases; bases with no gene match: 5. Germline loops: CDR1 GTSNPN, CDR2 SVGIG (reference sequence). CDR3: CAWSRDRVLYEQYF. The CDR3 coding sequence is TGTGCCTGGAGTAGGGACAGGGTACTCTACGAGCAGTACTTC.

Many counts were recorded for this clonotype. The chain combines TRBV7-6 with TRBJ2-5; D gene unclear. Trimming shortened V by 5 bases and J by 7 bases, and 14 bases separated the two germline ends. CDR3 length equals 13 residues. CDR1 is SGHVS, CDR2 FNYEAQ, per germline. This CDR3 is CASSRTSIGTQYF. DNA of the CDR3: TGTGCCAGCAGCCGGACGTCTATCGGGACCCAGTACTTC. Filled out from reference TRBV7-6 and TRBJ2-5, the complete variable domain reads GAGVSQSPRYKVTKRGQDVALRCDPISGHVSLYWYRQALGQGPEFLTYFNYEAQQDKSGLPNDRFSAERPEGSISTLTIQRTEQRDSAMYRCASSRTSIGTQYFGPGTRLLVL.

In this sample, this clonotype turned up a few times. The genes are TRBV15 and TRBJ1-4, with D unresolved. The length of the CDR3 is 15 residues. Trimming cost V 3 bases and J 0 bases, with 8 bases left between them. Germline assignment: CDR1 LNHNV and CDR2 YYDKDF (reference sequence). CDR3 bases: TGTGCCACCAGCAGCGGAGGAACAACTAATGAAAAACTGTTTTTT. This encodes CATSSGGTTNEKLFF.

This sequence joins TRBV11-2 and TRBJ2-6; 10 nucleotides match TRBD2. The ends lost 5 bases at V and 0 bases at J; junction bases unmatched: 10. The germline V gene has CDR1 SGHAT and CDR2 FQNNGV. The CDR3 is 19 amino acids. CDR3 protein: CASSPRAGLANSGANVLTF. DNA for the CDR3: TGTGCCAGCAGCCCAAGGGCGGGACTAGCGAACTCTGGGGCCAACGTCCTGACTTTC.

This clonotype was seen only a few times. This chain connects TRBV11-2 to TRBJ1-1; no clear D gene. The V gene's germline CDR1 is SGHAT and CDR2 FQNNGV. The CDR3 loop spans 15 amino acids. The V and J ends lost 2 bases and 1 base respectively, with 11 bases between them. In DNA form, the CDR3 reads TGTGCCAGCAGCTTATACCTTTCAGGGAACACTGAAGCTTTCTTT. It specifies CASSLYLSGNTEAFF.

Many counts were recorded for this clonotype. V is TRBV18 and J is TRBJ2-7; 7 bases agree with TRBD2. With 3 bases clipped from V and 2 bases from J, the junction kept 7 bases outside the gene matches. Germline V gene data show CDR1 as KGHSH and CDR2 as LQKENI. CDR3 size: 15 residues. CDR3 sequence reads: CASSPSAGVTYEQYF. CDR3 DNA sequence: TGTGCCAGCTCACCCTCCGCGGGGGTAACCTACGAGCAGTACTTC.

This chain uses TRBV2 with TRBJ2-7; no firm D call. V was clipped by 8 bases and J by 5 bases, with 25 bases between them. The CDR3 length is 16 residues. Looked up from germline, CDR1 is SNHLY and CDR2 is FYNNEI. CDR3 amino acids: CASGYTPPAFTDEQYF. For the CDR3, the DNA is TGTGCCAGCGGTTATACCCCACCCGCATTCACCGACGAGCAGTACTTC.

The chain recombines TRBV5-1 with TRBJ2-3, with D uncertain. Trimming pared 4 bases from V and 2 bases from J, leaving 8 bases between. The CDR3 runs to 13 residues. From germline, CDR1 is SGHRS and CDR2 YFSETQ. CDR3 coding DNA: TGCGCCAGCAGCCCCATAACCACAGATACGCAGTATTTT. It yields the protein CASSPITTDTQYF.

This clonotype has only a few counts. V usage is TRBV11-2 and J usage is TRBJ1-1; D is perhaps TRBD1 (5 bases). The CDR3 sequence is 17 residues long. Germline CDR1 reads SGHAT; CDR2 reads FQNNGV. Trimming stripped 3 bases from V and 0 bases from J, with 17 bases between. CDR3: CASSFPPDTYLNTEAFF. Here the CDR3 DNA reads TGTGCCAGCAGCTTCCCTCCGGACACCTACCTGAACACTGAAGCTTTCTTT.

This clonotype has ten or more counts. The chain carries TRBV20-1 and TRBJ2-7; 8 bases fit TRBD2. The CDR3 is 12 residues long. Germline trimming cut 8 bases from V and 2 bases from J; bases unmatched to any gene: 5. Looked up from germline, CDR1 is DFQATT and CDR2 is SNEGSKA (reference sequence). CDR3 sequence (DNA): TGCAGTACCAAGCGGGGGACCTACGAGCAGTACTTC. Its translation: CSTKRGTYEQYF.

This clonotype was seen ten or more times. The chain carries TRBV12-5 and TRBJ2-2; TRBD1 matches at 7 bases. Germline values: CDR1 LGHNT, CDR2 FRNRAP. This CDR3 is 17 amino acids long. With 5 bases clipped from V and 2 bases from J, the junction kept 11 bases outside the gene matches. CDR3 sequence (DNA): TGTGCTAGTGGTACTGGACAGGCTGGGATTAACACCGGGGAGCTGTTTTTT. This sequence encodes CASGTGQAGINTGELFF.

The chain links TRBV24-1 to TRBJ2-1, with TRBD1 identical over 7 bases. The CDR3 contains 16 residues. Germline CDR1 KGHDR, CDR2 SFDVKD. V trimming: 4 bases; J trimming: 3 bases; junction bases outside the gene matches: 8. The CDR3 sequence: CATSEQTGKVYNEQFF. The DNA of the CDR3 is TGTGCCACCAGTGAACAGACAGGGAAGGTCTACAATGAGCAGTTCTTC.

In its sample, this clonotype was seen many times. CDR3 residues: CASSEVQAPGDYGYTF. The CDR3 nucleotides are TGTGCCAGCAGTGAAGTTCAGGCCCCGGGGGACTATGGCTACACCTTC. The chain joins TRBV2 to TRBJ1-2, with D possibly matching TRBD1 (5 bases). The CDR3 is made up of 16 amino acids. Germline lookup yields CDR1 SNHLY and CDR2 FYNNEI. V gave up 1 base and J gave up 3 bases, with 15 bases separating them.

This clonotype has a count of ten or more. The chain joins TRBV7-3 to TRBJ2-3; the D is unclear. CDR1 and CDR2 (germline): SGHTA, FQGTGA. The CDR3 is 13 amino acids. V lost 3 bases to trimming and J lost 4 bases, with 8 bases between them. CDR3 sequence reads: CASSLLGSDTQYF. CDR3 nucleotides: TGTGCCAGCAGCTTGTTGGGGTCAGATACGCAGTATTTT.

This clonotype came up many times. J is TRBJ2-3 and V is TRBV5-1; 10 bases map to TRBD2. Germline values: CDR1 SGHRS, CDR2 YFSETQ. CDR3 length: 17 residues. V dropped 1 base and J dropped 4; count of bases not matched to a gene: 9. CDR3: CASSLMSSGRSADTQYF. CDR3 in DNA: TGCGCCAGCAGCTTGATGTCTAGCGGGAGATCCGCAGATACGCAGTATTTT. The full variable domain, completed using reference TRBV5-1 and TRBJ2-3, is KAGVTQTPRYLIKTRGQQVTLSCSPISGHRSVSWYQQTPGQGLQFLFEYFSETQRNKGNFPGRFSGRQFSNSRSEMNVSTLELGDSALYLCASSLMSSGRSADTQYFGPGTRLTVL.

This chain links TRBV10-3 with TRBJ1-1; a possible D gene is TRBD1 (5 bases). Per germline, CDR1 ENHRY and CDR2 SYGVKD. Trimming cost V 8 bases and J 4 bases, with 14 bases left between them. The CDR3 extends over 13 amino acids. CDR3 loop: CAIGEGMGTEAFF. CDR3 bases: TGTGCCATCGGGGAGGGGATGGGCACTGAAGCTTTCTTT.

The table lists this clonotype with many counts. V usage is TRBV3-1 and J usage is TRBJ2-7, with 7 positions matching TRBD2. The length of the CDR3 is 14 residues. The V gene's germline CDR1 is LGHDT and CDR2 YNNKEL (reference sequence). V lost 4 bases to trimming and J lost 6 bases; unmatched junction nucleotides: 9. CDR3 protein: CASSLRGRVGEQYF. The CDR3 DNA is TGTGCCAGCAGCCTAAGAGGGAGGGTTGGCGAGCAGTACTTC.